One T cell receptor (beta chain) is described in this entry. This sample was included in a study of blood T cell repertoires in COVID-19. In the study overall: Whether acute or convalescent, the COVID-19 samples came from the United States, Italy and Spain. Sources were T cells, B-cell-depleted T cells, or PBMCs; the material itself was cDNA or gDNA.

In the study's own analysis: Reference gene primer amplification gave nucleated cell count estimates. Clones were sequenced by immunoSEQ multiplex PCR, and TCRdb holds only the in-frame ones, with some missing. Clone size and V and J calls were adopted from that table, with D and trimming inferred from the DNA. The table has fewer than 120,000 clones, approximately 68% seen once. The source material was peripheral blood. This TCR came from a woman aged 60 to 75 with acute or convalescent COVID-19.

The CDR3 here is CASSQDWLANNEQFF. CDR3 sequence (DNA): TGTGCCAGCAGCCAAGATTGGTTGGCAAACAATGAGCAGTTCTTC. This rearrangement joins TRBV3-1 (or the pseudogene TRBV3-2) to TRBJ2-1, with no clear D. With 0 bases removed from V and 5 bases from J, the gap between germline ends came to 11 bases. This CDR3 is built from 15 residues. Germline V CDR1 and CDR2: LGHDT, YNNKEL (reference sequence).